This TCR beta chain was documented in a study of human T cells and chemical hapten exposure. Notes on the study in general: Expanded TCR counts at PT1 were positively correlated with the patch test score. Donors in the study had alopecia, meaning their immune response may differ from healthy people's.

V dropped 8 bases and J dropped 6 bases, with 14 bases sitting between them. Germline CDR1 and CDR2: MNHEY and SVGEGT. CDR3 size: 13 residues. Described time point: patch test 2, 6 weeks after DPC sensitization. Specified treatment: therapeutic diphenylcyclopropenone sensitization with weekly scalp DPC. From the RACE reads, TCRdb called clonotypes with MiXCR, one entry per CDR3 protein. The sample lists roughly 380,000 distinct CDR3 sequences; about 6% were seen once. At least ten counts were recorded for this clonotype. What it binds is unknown. The rearrangement joins TRBV6-2 or TRBV6-3 to TRBJ1-5, with D perhaps matching TRBD1 (6 bases). The TCR was taken from a woman between 18 and 30 years old with alopecia areata. Some clones in this sample may be carry-over from other donors' samples. Specimen: whole blood, collected in connection with sensitization to the hapten diphenylcyclopropenone (DPC). The CDR3 here is CASHEGGPQPQHF. The CDR3 DNA follows: TGTGCCAGCCATGAGGGGGGCCCTCAGCCCCAGCATTTT.